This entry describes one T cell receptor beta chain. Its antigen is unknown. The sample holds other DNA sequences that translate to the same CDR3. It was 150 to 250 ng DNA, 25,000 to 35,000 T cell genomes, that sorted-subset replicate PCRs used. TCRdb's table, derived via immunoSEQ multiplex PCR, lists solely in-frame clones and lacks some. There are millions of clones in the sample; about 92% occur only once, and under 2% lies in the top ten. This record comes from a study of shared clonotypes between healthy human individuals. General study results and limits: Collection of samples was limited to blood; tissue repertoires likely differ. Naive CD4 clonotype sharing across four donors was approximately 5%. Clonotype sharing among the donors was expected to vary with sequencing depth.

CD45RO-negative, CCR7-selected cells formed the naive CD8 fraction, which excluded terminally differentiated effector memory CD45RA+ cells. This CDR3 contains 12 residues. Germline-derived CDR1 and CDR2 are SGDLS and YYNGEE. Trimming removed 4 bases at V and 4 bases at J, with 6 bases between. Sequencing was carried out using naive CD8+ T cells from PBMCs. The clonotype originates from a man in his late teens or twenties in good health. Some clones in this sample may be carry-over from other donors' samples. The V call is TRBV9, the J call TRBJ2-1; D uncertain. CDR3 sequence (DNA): TGTGCCAGCAGCCTATTGTACAATGAGCAGTTCTTC. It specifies CASSLLYNEQFF. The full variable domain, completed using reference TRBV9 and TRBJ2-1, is DSGVTQTPKHLITATGQRVTLRCSPRSGDLSVYWYQQSLDQGLQFLIQYYNGEERAKGNILERFSAQQFPDLHSELNLSSLELGDSALYFCASSLLYNEQFFGPGTRLTVL.